This T cell receptor beta chain was sequenced for a study of cytomegalovirus exposure and HLA in healthy donors. CDR3 length: 13 residues. V was cut by 6 bases and J by 4 bases, with 12 bases left in between. Looked up from germline, CDR1 is ENHRY and CDR2 is SYGVKD. This table comes from immunoSEQ multiplex PCR, and its TCRdb copy is limited to in-frame clones, with some not included. The repertoire holds a few hundred thousand clones, with about 89% as singletons. The gene calls are TRBV10-3 and TRBJ1-1; D possibly corresponds to TRBD1 (6 bases). The sample consisted of PBMCs. The origin of this receptor is a woman between 18 and 29 years old in good health and CMV-seronegative. This CDR3 is CAIRGGTITEAFF. The CDR3 coding sequence is TGTGCCATCAGAGGGGGAACAATCACTGAAGCTTTCTTT.